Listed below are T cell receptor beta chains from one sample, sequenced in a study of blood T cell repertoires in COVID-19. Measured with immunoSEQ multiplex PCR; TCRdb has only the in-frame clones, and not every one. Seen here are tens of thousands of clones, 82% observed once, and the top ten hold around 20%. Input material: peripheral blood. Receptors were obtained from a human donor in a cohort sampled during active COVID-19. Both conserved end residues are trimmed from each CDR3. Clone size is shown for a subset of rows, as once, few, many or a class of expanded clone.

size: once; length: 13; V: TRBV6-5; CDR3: ASSYSVQFTDTQY
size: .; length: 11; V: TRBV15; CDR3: ATAGTGYEKLF
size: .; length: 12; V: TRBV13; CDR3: ASSSLAVTSPLH
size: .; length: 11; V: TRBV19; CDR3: ASSIGQGETQY
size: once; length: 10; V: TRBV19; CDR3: ASRVEFYGYT
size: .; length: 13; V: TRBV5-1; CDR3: ASSARPGSGYGYT
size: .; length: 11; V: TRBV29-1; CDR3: SDSGGPQETQY
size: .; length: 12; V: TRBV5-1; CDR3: ASRATHQNTEAF
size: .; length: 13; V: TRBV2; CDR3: ASSDQGGNNQPQH
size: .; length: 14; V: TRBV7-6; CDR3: ASSFQRLNRVTEAF
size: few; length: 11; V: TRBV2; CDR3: ASTNRNNSPLH
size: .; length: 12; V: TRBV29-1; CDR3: SVEVRGGQETQY
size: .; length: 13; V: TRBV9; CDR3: ASSVGGQQNTEAF
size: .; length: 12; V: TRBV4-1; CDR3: PSSRQGGDTEAF
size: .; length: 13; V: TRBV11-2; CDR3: ASSLGPDKPDEQF
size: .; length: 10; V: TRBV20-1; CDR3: SASSRGGEQY
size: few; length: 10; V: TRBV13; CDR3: ASSHRGGEQY
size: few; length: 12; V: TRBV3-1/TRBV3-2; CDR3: ASSQSSGREKLF
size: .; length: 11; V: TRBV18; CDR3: ASSQDGVTEAF
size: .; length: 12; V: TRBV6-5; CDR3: ASSRSSGANVLT
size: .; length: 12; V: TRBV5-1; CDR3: ASSLWGDGETQY
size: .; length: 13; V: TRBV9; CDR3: ASSVDTGYSEKLF
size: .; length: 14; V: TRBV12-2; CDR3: ASRSTPPGLRRGYT
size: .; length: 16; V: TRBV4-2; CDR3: ASSQRLAGEDGTDTQY